This passage covers 9 T cell receptor beta chains from one sample sequenced in a study of CD8 T cells in Susac syndrome. The RNA, roughly 0.5 to 1 ug, was put through reverse transcription using random hexamers. One entry per CDR3 protein results from TCRdb running MiXCR on the immunoSEQ multiplex PCR reads. This table has about 120,000 distinct CDR3 sequences, approximately 94% appearing once. The sequenced material came from CD4+ T cells from PBMCs. All receptors come from a human donor in good health.

The genes are TRBV29-1 and TRBJ2-5, with 14 bases identical to TRBD2. Trimming cost V 6 bases and J 4 bases; bases outside gene matches: 4. Per the germline V gene, CDR1 is SQVTM and CDR2 is ANQGSEA. This CDR3 is built from 14 residues. CDR3 in amino acids: CSVETSGRGETQYF. The CDR3 DNA is TGCAGCGTCGAGACTAGCGGGAGGGGAGAGACCCAGTACTTC.

The chain couples TRBV19 to TRBJ2-1, with D tentatively TRBD1 (5 bases). This CDR3 is 11 amino acids long. The ends were cut back, 7 bases at V and 7 bases at J, with 8 bases in the middle. Germline V lookup: CDR1 LNHDA, CDR2 SQIVND (reference sequence). The CDR3 DNA is TGTGCCAGTACCTACAGGAATGAGCAGTTCTTC. Translated, it gives CASTYRNEQFF.

The V call is TRBV28, the J call TRBJ2-4; 7 bases fit TRBD1. V dropped 6 bases and J dropped 9; count of bases not matched to a gene: 8. The V gene's germline CDR1 is MDHEN and CDR2 SYDVKM. The length of the CDR3 is 13 residues. CDR3 amino acids: CASSTQGDGIQYF. In DNA, the CDR3 is TGTGCCAGCAGCACCCAGGGGGACGGCATTCAGTACTTC.

The V call is TRBV5-6, the J call TRBJ1-5; 10 positions agree with TRBD1. Looked up from germline, CDR1 is SGHDT and CDR2 is YYEEEE. This CDR3 is 14 amino acids long. The J segment lost 5 bases and the V segment lost 4 bases, leaving 3 bases of the junction unmatched. CDR3 region: CASSPGTGDQPQHF. The CDR3 DNA is TGTGCCAGCAGCCCCGGGACAGGGGATCAGCCCCAGCATTTT.

J is TRBJ1-1 and V is TRBV7-2, with D tentatively TRBD1 (5 bases). CDR1 SGHTA and CDR2 FQGNSA come from the germline V gene. Between the trimmed V and J ends, which lost 4 bases and 0 bases, there was a span of 12 bases. The length of the CDR3 is 15 residues. CDR3 DNA sequence: TGTGCCAGCAGCTCTCAGGGAGTCCTGAACACTGAAGCTTTCTTT. Residues: CASSSQGVLNTEAFF.

The chain has TRBV27 and TRBJ2-3, with D hard to call. This CDR3 has 15 amino acids. Germline values: CDR1 MNHEY, CDR2 SMNVEV (reference sequence). The V end lost 0 bases, the J end lost 2 bases, and 9 bases lay between the germline ends. The CDR3 nucleotides read TGTGCCAGCAGTTTATCGTACTTCTACACAGATACGCAGTATTTT. It yields the protein CASSLSYFYTDTQYF.

This rearrangement joins TRBV7-9 to TRBJ2-5; TRBD1 aligns across 9 bases. There are 14 residues in the CDR3. V trimming: 5 bases; J trimming: 3 bases; junction bases outside the gene matches: 4. Germline CDR1 reads SEHNR; CDR2 reads FQNEAQ (reference sequence). The CDR3: CASSPGQGKETQYF. The DNA for the CDR3 is TGTGCCAGCAGCCCTGGACAGGGGAAAGAGACCCAGTACTTC.

The chain is built from TRBV18 and TRBJ1-6, with D perhaps matching TRBD1 (5 bases). Trimming took 5 bases from V and 14 from J, leaving 16 bases between them. Germline CDR1 KGHSH, CDR2 LQKENI. The CDR3 is 13 amino acids. The DNA for the CDR3 is TGTGCCAGCTCAGAACAGGTCGGAGAGGCCCTCCACTTT. Its translation is CASSEQVGEALHF.

V usage is TRBV20-1 and J usage is TRBJ1-5, with D perhaps TRBD1 (6 bases). CDR1 is DFQATT and CDR2 is SNEGSKA in the germline V gene (reference sequence). Trimming pared 3 bases from V and 0 bases from J, leaving 12 bases between. The CDR3 is 15 residues long. The CDR3 sequence: CSASPNRDSNQPQHF. DNA of the CDR3: TGCAGTGCTAGCCCGAACAGGGATAGCAATCAGCCCCAGCATTTT.